Listed below are T cell receptor beta chains from one sample, sequenced in a study of early T cells in non-severe SARS-CoV-2 infection. TCRdb re-called the 5' RACE reads through MiXCR, storing one row per CDR3 protein. The repertoire has roughly 54,000 distinct CDR3 sequences, about 8% of them found once; the top ten carry over 9.5%. The sample consisted of whole blood, taken at baseline. These TCRs come from an adult who was a healthcare worker with PCR-confirmed SARS-CoV-2 infection or an uninfected control (not recorded which). Each CDR3 is given with its conserved first and last residue. The D gene is left open where the match is weak. Clone size is given for some rows only: seen once, a few or many times, or a class if the clone is expanded.

DNA | CDR3 | V | size | J | D
TGTGCCAGTACCGGAGGCCCTGGGGCCAACGTCCTGACTTTC | CASTGGPGANVLTF | TRBV19 | few | TRBJ2-6 | .
TGTGCCAGCAGGCTGATCCTTCGGGGACTAGCGGGAGTTAGCTCCTACAATGAGCAGTTCTTC | CASRLILRGLAGVSSYNEQFF | TRBV12-3/TRBV12-4 | few | TRBJ2-1 | TRBD2
TGTGCCAGCAGCTTTAGAGGACTGACCTACGAGCAGTACTTC | CASSFRGLTYEQYF | TRBV5-4 | . | TRBJ2-7 | .
TGTGCCAGCAGCCCCACCCGGGGCAGACCCTACGAGCAGTACTTC | CASSPTRGRPYEQYF | TRBV7-2 | few | TRBJ2-7 | .
TGCAGCGTTCGAACAGGGGGTTCGGGCGAGCAGTACTTC | CSVRTGGSGEQYF | TRBV29-1 | . | TRBJ2-7 | TRBD1
TGTGCCACCAGCCCCGAACAGGGGAATGAGCAGTTCTTC | CATSPEQGNEQFF | TRBV15 | . | TRBJ2-1 | TRBD1
TGTGCCAGCAGCTTATTAGCATCAGATACGCAGTATTTT | CASSLLASDTQYF | TRBV7-3 | few | TRBJ2-3 | .
TGTGCCAGCAGGACCGGGACTAGCGGGACCGCCGGGGAGCTGTTTTTT | CASRTGTSGTAGELFF | TRBV12-3/TRBV12-4 | . | TRBJ2-2 | TRBD2
TGTGCCAGCAGTAGTGGGGGGGCGGACTACAATGAGCAGTTCTTC | CASSSGGADYNEQFF | TRBV6-5 | many | TRBJ2-1 | .
TGTGCCAGCAGCTGGACTAGCGGGACCACAGATACGCAGTATTTT | CASSWTSGTTDTQYF | TRBV7-2 | . | TRBJ2-3 | TRBD2
TGCGCCAGCAGCTTCAACCTCGGAGTGAGCACCTACGAGCAGTACTTC | CASSFNLGVSTYEQYF | TRBV5-1 | . | TRBJ2-7 | .
TGTGCCACCATGGGGGAGGGTCGGAATGAGCAGTTCTTC | CATMGEGRNEQFF | TRBV24-1 | few | TRBJ2-1 | TRBD2
TGCAGTGCTCAGGGACAGGGGGCGTCACTAGCAGCAGATACGCAGTATTTT | CSAQGQGASLAADTQYF | TRBV20-1 | . | TRBJ2-3 | TRBD1
TGTGCCAGTAGTATGACTAGCGGGACCCCCAATGAGCAGTTCTTC | CASSMTSGTPNEQFF | TRBV19 | many | TRBJ2-1 | TRBD2
TGTGCCACCAGTGCCCTGACAGGGGGCCGAAGAAGAGTTGAAGCTTTCTTT | CATSALTGGRRRVEAFF | TRBV24-1 | few | TRBJ1-1 | TRBD1
TGCAGTGCTAGAGACCCTAATGAAAAACTGTTTTTT | CSARDPNEKLFF | TRBV20-1 | . | TRBJ1-4 | .
TGTGCCAGCAGCTTAAATCCCTTGTTCAATGAGCAGTTCTTC | CASSLNPLFNEQFF | TRBV7-9 | many | TRBJ2-1 | .
TGTGCCAGTAGTACAGGACAGGAGGCTCCGGGCATTCAGTACTTC | CASSTGQEAPGIQYF | TRBV19 | many | TRBJ2-4 | TRBD1
TGTGCCAGCAGATACGGACTAGCGGGAGTCGCAGATACGCAGTATTTT | CASRYGLAGVADTQYF | TRBV7-2 | . | TRBJ2-3 | TRBD2
TGTGCCAGCAGCCTGGGACAGGCCTATGGCTACACCTTC | CASSLGQAYGYTF | TRBV6-6 | few | TRBJ1-2 | TRBD1
TGTGCCAGCAGCTTATCGGGCGCGTTTCGGGATGGCTACACCTTC | CASSLSGAFRDGYTF | TRBV11-3 | . | TRBJ1-2 | .
TGCAGTGCTCCCCGGACTAGCGGGAGTGAGACCCAGTACTTC | CSAPRTSGSETQYF | TRBV20-1 | . | TRBJ2-5 | TRBD2
TGTGCCAGCAGCCCGCCCGACAGTCCCTACGAGCAGTACTTC | CASSPPDSPYEQYF | TRBV7-9 | many | TRBJ2-7 | .
TGTGCCAGCGGGCAAGGGGGCTACGAGCAGTACTTC | CASGQGGYEQYF | TRBV6-5 | . | TRBJ2-7 | .
TGTGCCAGCAGCGTGCGACAGGCGTATGCTGAAGCTTTCTTT | CASSVRQAYAEAFF | TRBV21-1 | . | TRBJ1-1 | .
TGTGCCTGGGCAGGAGATTTCGAAAATTCACCCCTCCACTTT | CAWAGDFENSPLHF | TRBV30 | . | TRBJ1-6 | .
TGTGCCAGCAGCTTGAGCGGGAGGGCCGTAGATGAGCAGTTCTTC | CASSLSGRAVDEQFF | TRBV5-5 | . | TRBJ2-1 | TRBD2
TGTGCCAGTTTACTAGCGGGTGGGTCCTACAATGAGCAGTTCTTC | CASLLAGGSYNEQFF | TRBV7-9 | . | TRBJ2-1 | TRBD2
TGTGCCAGCAGTGAATGGCAGGGAGAGACCCAGTACTTC | CASSEWQGETQYF | TRBV25-1 | many | TRBJ2-5 | .
TGTGCCAGCAGTTTTGACTTCTCCTACGAGCAGTACTTC | CASSFDFSYEQYF | TRBV12-3/TRBV12-4 | few | TRBJ2-7 | .
TGTGCCAGTAGTATAATGAATCAGCCCCAGCATTTT | CASSIMNQPQHF | TRBV19 | many | TRBJ1-5 | .
TGTGCCAGCAGTGAACGGGGCGGCGAAGAGACCCAGTACTTC | CASSERGGEETQYF | TRBV6-1 | few | TRBJ2-5 | .
TGTGCCAGCAGCTTGGGGGGGACAGGAGATAATTCACCCCTCCACTTT | CASSLGGTGDNSPLHF | TRBV5-4 | many | TRBJ1-6 | TRBD1
TGCGCCAGCAGCCAGGGAGCTAGGTGGGACGAGCAGTACTTC | CASSQGARWDEQYF | TRBV5-1 | many | TRBJ2-7 | .
TGTGCCAGCAGCTTGGTGCCAGAGCAGGTCGATGAGCAGTTCTTC | CASSLVPEQVDEQFF | TRBV5-5 | many | TRBJ2-1 | .
TGTGCCAGCTCACCACCGGTACTAGCGGGAGGTAACGAGCAGTACTTC | CASSPPVLAGGNEQYF | TRBV18 | many | TRBJ2-7 | TRBD2
TGTGCCAGCGGGGGGTTTGGCGGGGAGCTGTTTTTT | CASGGFGGELFF | TRBV7-6 | . | TRBJ2-2 | .
TGTGCCACCAGCAACCGGGACAGGGGTCGGGAAGAGCAGTACTTC | CATSNRDRGREEQYF | TRBV15 | . | TRBJ2-7 | TRBD1
TGTGCCAGCAGTTTACAGGCAGAGATCAATCAGCCCCAGCATTTT | CASSLQAEINQPQHF | TRBV28 | few | TRBJ1-5 | .
TGTGCCAGCAGCTTAGTGAGGGGCGAGCAGTACTTC | CASSLVRGEQYF | TRBV7-2 | many | TRBJ2-7 | .
TGTGCCAGCAGAACCCCTAGCGGGTTGGCCGGGGAGCTGTTTTTT | CASRTPSGLAGELFF | TRBV28 | . | TRBJ2-2 | TRBD2
TGCGCCAGCAGCCCCTGGACTAGCGGGAGGGCCAACGAGCAGTACTTC | CASSPWTSGRANEQYF | TRBV4-3 | many | TRBJ2-7 | TRBD2
TGTGCCAGCAGCGCCACAGGGGCCCTCGGTGAAAAACTGTTTTTT | CASSATGALGEKLFF | TRBV9 | . | TRBJ1-4 | TRBD1
TGTGCCTGGAAGACCGCCGGCCACTATGGCTACACCTTC | CAWKTAGHYGYTF | TRBV30 | . | TRBJ1-2 | .
TGTGCCAGCAGCTTGGGAACGGGACAGAGCCAAGAGACCCAGTACTTC | CASSLGTGQSQETQYF | TRBV11-2 | . | TRBJ2-5 | TRBD1
TGTGCCAGCAGCTTAGCGAGGACAGGGGGCGTCACAGATACGCAGTATTTT | CASSLARTGGVTDTQYF | TRBV7-6 | . | TRBJ2-3 | TRBD1
TGTGCCAGCAGCCAAGAATCTACCCATGAAAAACTGTTTTTT | CASSQESTHEKLFF | TRBV4-2 | few | TRBJ1-4 | .
TGTGCCAGCAGCTACTGGAAGAGTGTTAGCACAGATACGCAGTATTTT | CASSYWKSVSTDTQYF | TRBV7-9 | many | TRBJ2-3 | .
TGCGCCAGCAGCCAAGGACCGGTGGGGGATGATACGCAGTATTTT | CASSQGPVGDDTQYF | TRBV4-1 | few | TRBJ2-3 | .
TGTGCCAGCAGTTTTGGAGGGGATACGCAGTATTTT | CASSFGGDTQYF | TRBV27 | many | TRBJ2-3 | .
TGTGCCAGCAGTGACTCTCCGCAGGGGCAGATCTCTGGGGCCAACGTCCTGACTTTC | CASSDSPQGQISGANVLTF | TRBV2 | few | TRBJ2-6 | .
TGTGCCAGCAGTTTCGAAAACAGGGTTTCGCAGTACTTC | CASSFENRVSQYF | TRBV28 | many | TRBJ2-7 | .
TGCGCCAGCAGCCGTCCTATAAGGTACTTC | CASSRPIRYF | TRBV4-3 | many | TRBJ2-4 | .